This TCR beta chain originates from a study of T cells after yellow fever vaccination. Study-level information: Fractions of low cell number were prepared using SMART-Seq v4 Ultra Low Input. Broader study findings: Post-booster repertoires again held most primary-vaccination clones (96% CD4, roughly 88% CD8).

V lost 8 bases and J lost 3; bases outside the gene matches: 11. Germline V gene lookup returns CDR1 SGHRS and CDR2 YFSETQ. CDR3 size: 14 residues. This clonotype was detected many times. What it binds is not known. Using its own MiXCR run on the 5' RACE reads, TCRdb lists one record per CDR3 protein. The sample records about 260,000 distinct CDR3 sequences, more than 3.5% being singletons. The sample in question was PBMCs, obtained 15 days after the yellow fever booster vaccination. The sequence was collected from a man aged 18 to 30 who received the YFV17D yellow fever vaccine. The chain recombines TRBV5-1 with TRBJ2-7; 7 bases align to TRBD2. CDR3 bases: TGCGCCAGTAGAAGGACTAGTGATTTCTACGAGCAGTACTTC. It yields the protein CASRRTSDFYEQYF. The full variable domain, completed using reference TRBV5-1 and TRBJ2-7, is KAGVTQTPRYLIKTRGQQVTLSCSPISGHRSVSWYQQTPGQGLQFLFEYFSETQRNKGNFPGRFSGRQFSNSRSEMNVSTLELGDSALYLCASRRTSDFYEQYFGPGTRLTVT.